The 13 T cell receptor beta chains presented below share a single source sample, sequenced in a study of blood T cell repertoires in COVID-19. Profiling relied on immunoSEQ multiplex PCR, and the TCRdb table lists in-frame clones only, not all of them. Here the sample spans about 220,000 clones, under 90% being singletons. Sample: peripheral blood. The receptors stem from a woman aged 60-75 years who had recovered from COVID-19.

Notes on this clone: Within the sample, other DNA sequences also encode this same CDR3. This rearrangement joins TRBV6-5 to TRBJ1-1; the D gene is possibly TRBD1 (6 bases). Trimming stripped 0 bases from V and 4 bases from J, with 6 bases between. The CDR3 is 13 residues long. Germline V CDR1 and CDR2: MNHEY, SVGAGI. CDR3 DNA: TGTGCCAGCAGTTACTCAGGGGGCACTGAAGCTTTCTTT. Translated: CASSYSGGTEAFF.

The V call is TRBV3-1 (or the pseudogene TRBV3-2), the J call TRBJ2-7, with TRBD1 matching over 7 bases. Germline CDR1 reads LGHDT; CDR2 reads YNNKEL (reference sequence). This CDR3 has 13 amino acids. V was clipped by 5 bases and J by 5 bases; unmatched bases: 6. The CDR3 is CASSFIQGNEQYF. The DNA for the CDR3 is TGTGCCAGCAGCTTTATACAGGGGAACGAGCAGTACTTC.

The table lists this clone with a few counts. The chain joins TRBV3-1 (or the pseudogene TRBV3-2) to TRBJ1-1; 8 bases align to TRBD1. Germline V gene lookup returns CDR1 LGHDT and CDR2 YNNKEL (reference sequence). V dropped 3 bases and J dropped 5; count of bases not matched to a gene: 5. The CDR3 extends over 14 amino acids. CDR3 in DNA: TGTGCCAGCAGCCAGACAGGGGCGAGGACTGAAGCTTTCTTT. It codes for CASSQTGARTEAFF.

The count of this clone is one. V gene TRBV6-2 or TRBV6-3 combines with J gene TRBJ2-3; TRBD2 agrees at 11 bases. CDR3 length: 17 residues. The germline V gene encodes CDR1 MNHEY and CDR2 SVGEGT. Trimming cost V 5 bases and J 8 bases; bases outside gene matches: 15. CDR3 bases: TGTGCCAGCAGTCCAAGACTAGCGGGATCTAGTGCGGGTACGCAGTATTTT. Translated: CASSPRLAGSSAGTQYF.

The V gene is TRBV5-3, the J gene TRBJ2-7; tentative D call: TRBD2 (6 bases). TRBV5-3 counts as an open reading frame of uncertain function. V was shortened by 0 bases and J by 2 bases, with 6 bases between the two germline ends. The CDR3 runs to 13 residues. CDR3 nucleotide sequence: TGTGCCAGAAGCTTGGCGGGGGCCTACGAGCAGTACTTC. Residues: CARSLAGAYEQYF.

The chain is built from TRBV7-9 and TRBJ1-1, with D possibly being TRBD1 (6 bases). Germline V gene sequence: CDR1 SEHNR, CDR2 FQNEAQ (reference sequence). CDR3 size: 14 residues. With 4 bases removed from V and 4 bases from J, the gap between germline ends came to 13 bases. CDR3 sequence: CASSYHTGSTEAFF. The CDR3 nucleotides are TGTGCCAGCAGCTACCATACAGGGTCCACTGAAGCTTTCTTT.

The J gene is TRBJ2-5, the V gene TRBV30, with 8 bases lining up with TRBD2. V gave up 4 bases and J gave up 7 bases; unmatched junction bases: 11. Germline V CDR1 and CDR2: GTSNPN, SVGIG (reference sequence). This CDR3 is built from 14 residues. The CDR3: CAWTTGRGAATQYF. DNA for the CDR3: TGTGCCTGGACGACGGGGCGGGGGGCGGCGACCCAGTACTTC.

This sequence joins TRBV19 and TRBJ2-7; 9 bases align to TRBD1. Germline V lookup: CDR1 LNHDA, CDR2 SQIVND (reference sequence). Trimming at V came to 7 bases and at J to 7 bases, leaving 8 bases not matched to a gene. The CDR3 is made up of 13 amino acids. The CDR3 DNA reads as TGTGCCAGTAATGGACAGGGGATAGGGGAGCAGTACTTC. It specifies CASNGQGIGEQYF.

The chain links TRBV7-8 to TRBJ1-2; D is unclear. V lost 5 bases and J 4 bases, leaving 14 bases between the germline ends. Germline values: CDR1 SGHVS, CDR2 FQNEAQ. This CDR3 spans 14 amino acids. CDR3 in DNA: TGTGCCAGCAGCCCGACTCGACTAATCTATGGCTACACCTTC. As protein: CASSPTRLIYGYTF.

The gene calls are TRBV12-3 or TRBV12-4 and TRBJ1-1; D unresolved. Trimming took 8 bases from V and 4 from J, leaving 14 bases between them. The CDR3 totals 13 residues. As DNA, the CDR3 is TGTGCCAGCGGGATTAGGAGGGCCACTGAAGCTTTCTTT. Protein: CASGIRRATEAFF.

The chain couples TRBV12-5 to TRBJ2-2; tentative D call: TRBD1 (6 bases). Germline loops: CDR1 LGHNT, CDR2 FRNRAP. The V end lost 0 bases, the J end lost 1 base, and 6 bases lay between the germline ends. This CDR3 spans 15 amino acids. The CDR3 region is CASGLVQGNTGELFF. The CDR3, as DNA: TGTGCTAGTGGTTTGGTACAGGGGAACACCGGGGAGCTGTTTTTT.

The chain has TRBV5-6 and TRBJ1-5, with no clear D. Germline CDR1 SGHDT, CDR2 YYEEEE. This CDR3 contains 12 residues. V lost 3 bases to trimming and J lost 4 bases, with 5 bases between them. CDR3 sequence (DNA): TGTGCCAGCAGCTCAAATAATCAGCCCCAGCATTTT. This translates into CASSSNNQPQHF.

A single count supports this clone. The genes are TRBV19 and TRBJ1-3, with D possibly matching TRBD1 (5 bases). Trimming removed 8 bases from V and 2 bases from J, with 10 bases in between. Germline CDR1 is LNHDA and CDR2 is SQIVND (reference sequence). CDR3 length: 13 residues. The CDR3 bases are TGTGCCAGTCGTCCAGGGCCTGGAAACACCATATATTTT. Translation gives CASRPGPGNTIYF.